This entry lists 20 T cell receptor beta chains sequenced from one sample in a study of T-cell reconstitution after alpha-beta-depleted transplantation in children (dated by TCRdb to the mid-2010s). The library was generated by PCR. The instrument was an Illumina HiSeq 2500. Molecular barcoding was employed in the preparation of TCR libraries, with unique molecular identifiers being used to normalize TCRbeta repertoire quantification. TCRdb ran its own pipeline on the public reads, namely fastp trimming at Q25 and MiXCR clone calling, and kept in-frame beta chains. Under each unique CDR3 protein, matching rows form one entry showing the most common genes and DNA. The sample table lists about 590,000 distinct CDR3 sequences, roughly 13% of them with a count of one. The ten largest clones add up to about 2.2% of the sample. The sample's treatment or condition label is to be understood as: allogeneic hematopoietic cell transplantation with graft depleted of TCRalphabeta T cells and CD19 B cells.

Sequenced here: PBMCs, mostly from graft donor cells, sampled 360 days after TCRalphabeta/CD19-depleted stem cell transplant. The source is a male patient aged 5 to 17 who had a stem cell transplant for acute myeloid leukemia, so the T cells may come from the graft donor.

The chain is built from TRBV5-1 and TRBJ1-1; the match to TRBD1 covers 7 bases. This CDR3 region has 16 residues. The V gene end was trimmed by 4 bases and the J gene end by 2 bases; junction bases not matched to a gene: 11. Germline CDR1 SGHRS, CDR2 YFSETQ. The CDR3 is CASSLLPGQSNTEAFF. CDR3 sequence (DNA): TGCGCCAGCAGCCTTCTTCCGGGACAGAGTAACACTGAAGCTTTCTTT.

This sequence joins TRBV7-9 and TRBJ1-2; tentative D call: TRBD1 (5 bases). There are 14 residues in the CDR3. CDR1 is SEHNR and CDR2 is FQNEAQ in the germline V gene (reference sequence). Between the trimmed V and J ends, which lost 3 bases and 4 bases, there was a span of 12 bases. CDR3 sequence: CASSFSGVGYGYTF. The CDR3 DNA follows: TGTGCCAGCAGCTTCTCGGGGGTGGGCTATGGCTACACCTTC.

The chain recombines TRBV18 with TRBJ2-7; perhaps TRBD2 as D (6 bases). CDR1 KGHSH and CDR2 LQKENI come from the germline V gene. The CDR3 runs to 14 residues. V was cut by 6 bases and J by 5 bases, with 17 bases left in between. CDR3 bases: TGTGCCAGCTCGCCGGGACCCCGCGGGAACGAGCAGTACTTC. Protein sequence: CASSPGPRGNEQYF.

This clonotype was recorded a few times. This rearrangement joins TRBV6-2 or TRBV6-3 to TRBJ1-1; maybe TRBD1 (5 bases). Between the trimmed V and J ends, which lost 6 bases and 7 bases, there was a span of 9 bases. Germline V lookup: CDR1 MNHEY, CDR2 SVGEGT. CDR3 length: 11 amino acids. The CDR3 DNA reads TGTGCCAGCAGCCAGGGATTTGAAGCTTTCTTT. Its protein product is CASSQGFEAFF.

In this sample, this clonotype turned up a few times. The chain employs TRBV30 and TRBJ2-7, with D unclear. The V gene lost 0 bases and the J gene lost 5 bases, with 8 bases spanning the gap. This CDR3 comprises 12 residues. Germline CDR1 GTSNPN, CDR2 SVGIG (reference sequence). The CDR3 sequence is CAWSVVGDEQYF. The DNA for the CDR3 is TGTGCCTGGAGTGTTGTTGGAGACGAGCAGTACTTC.

This clonotype has just a few counts. V gene TRBV19 combines with J gene TRBJ1-2, with D possibly being TRBD1 (5 bases). With 5 bases removed from V and 2 bases from J, the gap between germline ends came to 15 bases. The germline V gene encodes CDR1 LNHDA and CDR2 SQIVND (reference sequence). This CDR3 spans 15 amino acids. The CDR3 protein is CASSDPGGGNYGYTF. The CDR3 region has the DNA TGTGCCAGTAGTGACCCCGGCGGGGGGAACTATGGCTACACCTTC. Supplemented by reference TRBV19 and TRBJ1-2, the full variable domain reads DGGITQSPKYLFRKEGQNVTLSCEQNLNHDAMYWYRQDPGQGLRLIYYSQIVNDFQKGDIAEGYSVSREKKESFPLTVTSAQKNPTAFYLCASSDPGGGNYGYTFGSGTRLTVV.

This clonotype was seen at least ten times. The chain carries TRBV29-1 and TRBJ2-1, with 10 bases matching TRBD2. Trimming at V came to 2 bases and at J to 5 bases, leaving 6 bases not matched to a gene. Germline V CDR1 and CDR2: SQVTM, ANQGSEA. CDR3 length: 15 residues. This CDR3 is CSVERGLASHNEQFF. CDR3 sequence (DNA): TGCAGCGTTGAAAGGGGACTAGCGAGTCACAATGAGCAGTTCTTC.

The V gene is TRBV7-6, the J gene TRBJ2-1, with 11 bases matching TRBD2. In germline, CDR1 is SGHVS, CDR2 FNYEAQ. This CDR3 is 16 amino acids long. V was clipped by 4 bases and J by 6 bases; unmatched bases: 8. This chain's CDR3 is CASSSTLAGGSNEQFF. The CDR3 region has the DNA TGTGCCAGCAGCTCGACCCTAGCGGGAGGAAGCAATGAGCAGTTCTTC.

This clonotype has at least ten counts. An end of the junction differs from the germline gene, which may be a read error. This chain joins TRBV20-1 and TRBJ2-1, with TRBD2 matching over 12 bases. This CDR3 region has 12 residues. Germline-derived CDR1 and CDR2 are DFQATT and SNEGSKA (reference sequence). DNA for the CDR3: TGCAGTGAAAGCCCAGGACTAGCGGGATCCCTCTTC. It encodes CSESPGLAGSLF.

The V call is TRBV6-2 or TRBV6-3, the J call TRBJ1-1, with a tentative D call TRBD1 (6 bases). Germline V gives CDR1 MNHEY, CDR2 SVGEGT. The CDR3 is 14 amino acids. Trimming took 7 bases from V and 0 from J, leaving 12 bases between them. The CDR3 DNA sequence: TGTGCCAGCATGACAGGCCCCATGAACACTGAAGCTTTCTTT. It translates to CASMTGPMNTEAFF.

The V call is TRBV5-1, the J call TRBJ2-6; TRBD1 matches at 9 bases. The CDR3 contains 18 residues. V was pared by 1 base and J by 2 bases, with 7 bases of the junction left unmatched. Germline V CDR1 and CDR2: SGHRS, YFSETQ. CDR3: CASSLFPGQGTGANVLTF. The CDR3, as DNA: TGCGCCAGCAGCTTGTTCCCGGGACAGGGAACTGGGGCCAACGTCCTGACTTTC.

The chain carries TRBV18 and TRBJ2-4; possibly TRBD1 or TRBD2 for D (5 bases each). CDR1 is KGHSH and CDR2 is LQKENI in the germline V gene. This CDR3 is built from 17 residues. V dropped 1 base and J dropped 0 bases, with 13 bases sitting between them. The chain's CDR3 is CASSPLFSGTAKNIQYF. DNA for the CDR3: TGTGCCAGCTCACCACTCTTTTCGGGGACAGCCAAAAACATTCAGTACTTC.

The chain carries TRBV29-1 and TRBJ2-1, with 7 bases fitting TRBD1. Unmatched junction bases numbered 3, after V lost 2 bases and J lost 2 bases. This CDR3 contains 14 residues. The germline V gene has CDR1 SQVTM and CDR2 ANQGSEA. The CDR3 here is CSVERDSPYNEQFF. The CDR3, as DNA: TGCAGCGTTGAACGGGACAGCCCCTACAATGAGCAGTTCTTC.

This clonotype was detected ten times or more. V and J are TRBV29-1 and TRBJ1-2, with 11 bases aligning to TRBD1. The germline CDR1 and CDR2 sequences are SQVTM and ANQGSEA. The CDR3 totals 16 residues. Unmatched junction bases numbered 8, after V lost 1 base and J lost 4 bases. The CDR3 spells CSVEVPGTGGGYGYTF. The CDR3 coding sequence is TGCAGCGTTGAAGTCCCCGGGACAGGGGGAGGCTATGGCTACACCTTC.

This clonotype has a handful of counts. This chain joins TRBV6-2 or TRBV6-3 and TRBJ2-5; 7 bases fit TRBD2. Trimming removed 2 bases from V and 6 bases from J; junction bases left unmatched: 12. Per the germline V gene, CDR1 is MNHEY and CDR2 is SVGEGT. The CDR3 runs to 16 residues. As DNA, the CDR3 is TGTGCCAGCAGTTACGTCTTTTCTGCGGGAGCGAAGACCCAGTACTTC. As protein: CASSYVFSAGAKTQYF.

V and J are TRBV19 and TRBJ2-5; a possible D gene is TRBD1 (6 bases). V dropped 3 bases and J dropped 2 bases, with 13 bases sitting between them. The CDR3 has 15 residues. CDR1 is LNHDA, CDR2 SQIVND, per germline (reference sequence). The CDR3 loop reads CASSIPGHPQETQYF. The CDR3 DNA follows: TGTGCCAGTAGTATTCCGGGACACCCTCAAGAGACCCAGTACTTC.

This clonotype was seen a few times. The rearrangement joins TRBV11-1 to TRBJ2-1, with D perhaps TRBD1 (5 bases). CDR1 is SGHAT, CDR2 FQDESV, per germline (reference sequence). The CDR3 is 15 residues long. The germline V and J ends were trimmed by 10 bases and 0 bases, with 16 bases remaining between them. CDR3 DNA: TGTGCCACTGAAAGGGGCGCGAGCTCCTACAATGAGCAGTTCTTC. Its translation: CATERGASSYNEQFF.

This clonotype was observed a handful of times. V gene TRBV29-1 combines with J gene TRBJ1-2; no firm D call. The CDR3 runs to 14 residues. Germline-derived CDR1 and CDR2 are SQVTM and ANQGSEA. The V and J ends lost 1 base and 3 bases respectively, with 12 bases between them. CDR3 in amino acids: CSVEAKGSDYGYTF. In DNA form, the CDR3 reads TGCAGCGTTGAAGCGAAGGGATCCGACTATGGCTACACCTTC.

This clonotype occurred many times. The rearrangement joins TRBV4-2 to TRBJ2-3; 10 bases fit TRBD2. V lost 4 bases to trimming and J lost 3 bases; unmatched junction nucleotides: 13. The CDR3 has 18 residues. Germline V gene sequence: CDR1 LGHNA, CDR2 YNFKEQ. CDR3 bases: TGTGCCAGCAGCCCCGCTCGGGCTAGCGGGAGTAATACAGATACGCAGTATTTT. Amino acids: CASSPARASGSNTDTQYF.

This clonotype was counted at least ten times. The gene calls are TRBV28 and TRBJ2-3; a weak D match, TRBD1 (5 bases). CDR3 size: 17 residues. The ends were cut back, 4 bases at V and 4 bases at J, with 21 bases in the middle. Germline-derived CDR1 and CDR2 are MDHEN and SYDVKM. The CDR3 DNA is TGTGCCAGCAGTTCCCCCATAGGGGTTGAAGTGGCAGATACGCAGTATTTT. Translated: CASSSPIGVEVADTQYF.